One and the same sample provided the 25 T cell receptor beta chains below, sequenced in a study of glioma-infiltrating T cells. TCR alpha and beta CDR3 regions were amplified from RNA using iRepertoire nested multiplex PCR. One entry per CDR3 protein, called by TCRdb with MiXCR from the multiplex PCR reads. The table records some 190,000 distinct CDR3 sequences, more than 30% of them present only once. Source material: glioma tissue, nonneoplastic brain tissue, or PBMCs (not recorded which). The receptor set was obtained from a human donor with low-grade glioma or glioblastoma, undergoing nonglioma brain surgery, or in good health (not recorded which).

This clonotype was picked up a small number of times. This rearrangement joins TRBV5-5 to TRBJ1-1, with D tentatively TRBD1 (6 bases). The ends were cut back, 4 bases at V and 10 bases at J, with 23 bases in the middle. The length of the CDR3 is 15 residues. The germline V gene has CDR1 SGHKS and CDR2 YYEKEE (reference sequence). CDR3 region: CASSVSQGNSVGAFF. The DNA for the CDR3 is TGTGCCAGCAGCGTTAGCCAGGGGAACTCTGTGGGAGCTTTCTTT.

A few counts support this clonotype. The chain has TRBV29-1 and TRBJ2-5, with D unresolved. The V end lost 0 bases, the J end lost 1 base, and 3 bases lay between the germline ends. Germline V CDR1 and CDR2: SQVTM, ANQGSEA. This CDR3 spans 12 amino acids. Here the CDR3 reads CSVEEFQETQYF. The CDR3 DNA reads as TGCAGCGTTGAAGAGTTCCAAGAGACCCAGTACTTC.

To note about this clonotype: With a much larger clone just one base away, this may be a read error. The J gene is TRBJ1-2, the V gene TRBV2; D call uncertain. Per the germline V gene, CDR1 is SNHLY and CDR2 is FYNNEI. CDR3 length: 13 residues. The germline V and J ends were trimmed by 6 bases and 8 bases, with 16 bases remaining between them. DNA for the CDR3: TGTGCCAGCAGGGAAAAAGGGTCGGGCGGCTACACCTTC. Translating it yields CASREKGSGGYTF.

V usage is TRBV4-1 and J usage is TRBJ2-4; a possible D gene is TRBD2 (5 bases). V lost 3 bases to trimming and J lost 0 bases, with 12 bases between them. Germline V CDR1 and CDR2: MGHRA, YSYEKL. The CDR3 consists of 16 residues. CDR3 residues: CASSHRAGLAKNIQYF. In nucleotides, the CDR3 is TGCGCCAGCAGCCACCGGGCAGGACTAGCCAAAAACATTCAGTACTTC.

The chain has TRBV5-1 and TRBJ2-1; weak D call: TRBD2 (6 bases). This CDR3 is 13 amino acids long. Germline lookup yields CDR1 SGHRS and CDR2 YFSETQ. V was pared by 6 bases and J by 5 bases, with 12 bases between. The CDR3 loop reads CASTPGGDNEQFF. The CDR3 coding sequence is TGCGCCAGCACCCCTGGAGGGGACAATGAGCAGTTCTTC.

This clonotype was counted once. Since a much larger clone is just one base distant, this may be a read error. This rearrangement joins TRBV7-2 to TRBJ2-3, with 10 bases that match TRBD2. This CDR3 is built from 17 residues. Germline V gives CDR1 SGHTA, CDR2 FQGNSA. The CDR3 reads CASSIPGTSVSTDTQCF. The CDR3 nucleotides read TGTGCCAGCAGCATTCCCGGGACTAGCGTTAGCACAGATACGCAGTGTTTT. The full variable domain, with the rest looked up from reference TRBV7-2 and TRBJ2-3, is GAGVSQSPSNKVTEKGKDVELRCDPISGHTALYWYRQSLGQGLEFLIYFQGNSAPDKSGLPSDRFSAERTGGSVSTLTIQRTQQEDSAVYLCASSIPGTSVSTDTQCFGPGTRLTVL.

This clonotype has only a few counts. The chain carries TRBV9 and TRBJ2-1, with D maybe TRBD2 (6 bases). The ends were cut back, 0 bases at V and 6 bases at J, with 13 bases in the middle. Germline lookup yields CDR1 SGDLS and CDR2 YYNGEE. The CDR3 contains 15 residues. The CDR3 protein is CASSVDGTYFNEQFF. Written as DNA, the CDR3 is TGTGCCAGCAGCGTAGATGGGACTTATTTCAATGAGCAGTTCTTC.

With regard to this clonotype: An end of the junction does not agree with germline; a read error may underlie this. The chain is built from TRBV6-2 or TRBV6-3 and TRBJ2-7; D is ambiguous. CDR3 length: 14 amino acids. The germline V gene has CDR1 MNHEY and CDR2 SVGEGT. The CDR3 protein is CASSLDMVTYEHYF. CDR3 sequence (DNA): TGTGCCAGCAGCCTCGACATGGTTACATACGAGCATTACTTC.

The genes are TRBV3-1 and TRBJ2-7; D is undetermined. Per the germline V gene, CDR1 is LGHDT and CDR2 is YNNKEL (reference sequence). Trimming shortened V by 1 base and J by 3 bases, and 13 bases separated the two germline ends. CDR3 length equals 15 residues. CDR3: CASSQVAVSFYEQYF. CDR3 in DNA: TGTGCCAGCAGCCAAGTTGCGGTTTCCTTCTACGAGCAGTACTTC.

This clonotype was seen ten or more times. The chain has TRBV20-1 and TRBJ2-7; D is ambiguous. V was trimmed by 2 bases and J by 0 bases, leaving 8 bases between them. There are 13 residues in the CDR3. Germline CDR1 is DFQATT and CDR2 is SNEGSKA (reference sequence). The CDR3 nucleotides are TGCAGTGCTAGATTACCAAGCTCCTACGAGCAGTACTTC. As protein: CSARLPSSYEQYF.

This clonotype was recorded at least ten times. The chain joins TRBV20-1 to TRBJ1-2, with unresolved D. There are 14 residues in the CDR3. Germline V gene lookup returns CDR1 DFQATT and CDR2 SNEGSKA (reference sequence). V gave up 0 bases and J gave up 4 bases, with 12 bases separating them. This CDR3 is CSARDSAIPYGYTF. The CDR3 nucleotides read TGCAGTGCTAGAGATTCAGCTATCCCCTATGGCTACACCTTC.

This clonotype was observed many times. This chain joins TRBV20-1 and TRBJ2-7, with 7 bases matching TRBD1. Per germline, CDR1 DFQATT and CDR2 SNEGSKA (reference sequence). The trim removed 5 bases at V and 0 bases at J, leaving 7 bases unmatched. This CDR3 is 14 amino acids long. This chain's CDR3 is CSALAGGNSYEQYF. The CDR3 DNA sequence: TGCAGTGCTCTAGCAGGGGGAAACTCCTACGAGCAGTACTTC.

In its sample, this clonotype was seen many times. CDR3 nucleotide sequence: TGTGCCAGCAGCTTAGATGGGGACAGGACTCCGTATTTT. It specifies CASSLDGDRTPYF. This sequence joins TRBV7-9 and TRBJ2-3; 8 bases line up with TRBD1. Germline V gives CDR1 SEHNR, CDR2 FQNEAQ (reference sequence). The CDR3 loop spans 13 amino acids. V was clipped by 1 base and J by 14 bases; unmatched bases: 8.

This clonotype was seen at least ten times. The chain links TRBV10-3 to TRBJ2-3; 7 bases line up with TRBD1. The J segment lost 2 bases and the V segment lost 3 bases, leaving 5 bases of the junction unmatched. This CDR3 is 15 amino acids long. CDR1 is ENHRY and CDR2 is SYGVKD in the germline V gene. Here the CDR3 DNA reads TGTGCCATCAGTGATCCACAGGGGTCCACAGATACGCAGTATTTT. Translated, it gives CAISDPQGSTDTQYF.

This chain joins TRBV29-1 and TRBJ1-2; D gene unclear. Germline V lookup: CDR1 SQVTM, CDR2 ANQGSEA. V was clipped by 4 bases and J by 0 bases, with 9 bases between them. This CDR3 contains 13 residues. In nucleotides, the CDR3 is TGCAGCGTTGGCGTCAGCGCTAACTATGGCTACACCTTC. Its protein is CSVGVSANYGYTF.

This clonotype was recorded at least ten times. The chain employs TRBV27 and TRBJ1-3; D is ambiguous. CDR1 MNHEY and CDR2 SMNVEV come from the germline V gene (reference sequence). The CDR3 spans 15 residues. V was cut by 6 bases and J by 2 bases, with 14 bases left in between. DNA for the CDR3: TGTGCCAGCAGGGCTCTGGGTGGGCCTGGAAACACCATATATTTT. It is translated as CASRALGGPGNTIYF.

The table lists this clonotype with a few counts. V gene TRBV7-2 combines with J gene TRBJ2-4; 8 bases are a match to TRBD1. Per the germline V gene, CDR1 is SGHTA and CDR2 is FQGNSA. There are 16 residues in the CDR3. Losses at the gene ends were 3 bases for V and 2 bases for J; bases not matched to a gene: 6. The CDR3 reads CASSFAFRGPKNIQYF. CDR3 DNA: TGTGCCAGCAGCTTCGCATTCAGGGGGCCCAAAAACATTCAGTACTTC.

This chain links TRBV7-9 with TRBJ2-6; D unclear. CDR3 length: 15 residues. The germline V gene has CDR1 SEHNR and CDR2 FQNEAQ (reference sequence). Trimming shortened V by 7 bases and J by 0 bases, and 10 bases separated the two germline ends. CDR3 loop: CASTFVSSGANVLTF. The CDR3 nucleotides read TGTGCCAGCACCTTCGTTAGCTCTGGGGCCAACGTCCTGACTTTC.

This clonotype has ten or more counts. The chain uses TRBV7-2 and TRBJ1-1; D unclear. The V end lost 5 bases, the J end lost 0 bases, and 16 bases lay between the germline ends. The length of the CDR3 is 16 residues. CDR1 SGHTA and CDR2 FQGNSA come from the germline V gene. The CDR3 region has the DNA TGTGCCAGCAGCATTATGTGGGTCGAGATGAACACTGAAGCTTTCTTT. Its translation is CASSIMWVEMNTEAFF.

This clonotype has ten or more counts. CDR3 DNA: TGCGCCAGCAGCTCGGGCTCTCGGGGTGTTGATGAGCAGTTCTTC. It codes for CASSSGSRGVDEQFF. The chain links TRBV5-1 to TRBJ2-1; D is possibly TRBD2 (5 bases). This CDR3 is built from 15 residues. CDR1 SGHRS and CDR2 YFSETQ come from the germline V gene. V was cut by 3 bases and J by 8 bases, with 18 bases left in between.

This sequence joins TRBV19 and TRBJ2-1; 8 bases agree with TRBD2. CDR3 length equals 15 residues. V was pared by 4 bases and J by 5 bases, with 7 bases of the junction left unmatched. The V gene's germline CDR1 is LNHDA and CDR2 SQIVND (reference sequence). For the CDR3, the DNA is TGTGCCAGTAGTAGGCTAGCGGGTGGACACAATGAGCAGTTCTTC. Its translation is CASSRLAGGHNEQFF. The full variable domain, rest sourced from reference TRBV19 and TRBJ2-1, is DGGITQSPKYLFRKEGQNVTLSCEQNLNHDAMYWYRQDPGQGLRLIYYSQIVNDFQKGDIAEGYSVSREKKESFPLTVTSAQKNPTAFYLCASSRLAGGHNEQFFGPGTRLTVL.

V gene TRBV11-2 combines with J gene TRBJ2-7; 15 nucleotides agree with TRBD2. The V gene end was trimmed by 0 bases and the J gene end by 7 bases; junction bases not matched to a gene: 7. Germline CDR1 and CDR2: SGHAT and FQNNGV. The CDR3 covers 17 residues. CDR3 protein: CASSLDRTSGRALEQYF. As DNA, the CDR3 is TGTGCCAGCAGCTTAGACAGGACTAGCGGGAGGGCATTAGAGCAGTACTTC.

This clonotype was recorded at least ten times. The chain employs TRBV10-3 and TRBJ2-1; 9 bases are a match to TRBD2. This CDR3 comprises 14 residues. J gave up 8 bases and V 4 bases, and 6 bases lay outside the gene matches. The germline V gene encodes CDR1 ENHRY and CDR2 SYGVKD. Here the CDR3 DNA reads TGTGCCATCAGTGTTAGCGGGAGTCGGGATGAGCAGTTCTTC. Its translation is CAISVSGSRDEQFF.

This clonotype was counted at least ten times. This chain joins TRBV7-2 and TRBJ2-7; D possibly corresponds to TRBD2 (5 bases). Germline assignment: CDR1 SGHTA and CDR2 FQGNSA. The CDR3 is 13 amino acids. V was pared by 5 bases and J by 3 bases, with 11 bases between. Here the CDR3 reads CASSPGLNYEQYF. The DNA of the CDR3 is TGTGCCAGCAGCCCCGGACTTAACTACGAGCAGTACTTC.

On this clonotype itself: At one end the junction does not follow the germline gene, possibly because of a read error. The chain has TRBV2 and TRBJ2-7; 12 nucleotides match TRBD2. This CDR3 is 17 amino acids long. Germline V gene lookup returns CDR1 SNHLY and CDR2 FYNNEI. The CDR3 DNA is TGCGCCAGCAGCCAAGAGGACGGACTAGCGGGAACCTACGGGCAGTACTTC. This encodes CASSQEDGLAGTYGQYF.